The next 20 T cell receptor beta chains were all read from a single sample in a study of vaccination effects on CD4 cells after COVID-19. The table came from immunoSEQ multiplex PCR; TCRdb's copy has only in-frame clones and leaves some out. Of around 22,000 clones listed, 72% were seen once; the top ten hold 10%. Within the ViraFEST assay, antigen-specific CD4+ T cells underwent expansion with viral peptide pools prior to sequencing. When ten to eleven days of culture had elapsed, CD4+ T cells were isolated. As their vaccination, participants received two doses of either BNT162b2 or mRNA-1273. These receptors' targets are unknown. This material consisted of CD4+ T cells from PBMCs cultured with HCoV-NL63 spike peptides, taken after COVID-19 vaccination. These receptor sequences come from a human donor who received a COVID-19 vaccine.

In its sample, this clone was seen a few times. The chain's CDR3 is CASSQGTGNTIYF. For the CDR3, the DNA is TGTGCCAGCTCACAGGGCACTGGAAACACCATATATTTT. The chain joins TRBV18 to TRBJ1-3; D ambiguous. Germline lookup yields CDR1 KGHSH and CDR2 LQKENI. The CDR3 is made up of 13 amino acids. V lost 4 bases to trimming and J lost 2 bases, with 6 bases between them.

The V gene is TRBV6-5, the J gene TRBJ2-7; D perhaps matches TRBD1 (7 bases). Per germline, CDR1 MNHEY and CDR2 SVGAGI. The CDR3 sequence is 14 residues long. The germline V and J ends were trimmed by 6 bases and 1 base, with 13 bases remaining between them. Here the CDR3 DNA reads TGTGCCAGCAGGGAGGGGGCGAGATCCTACGAGCAGTACTTC. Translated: CASREGARSYEQYF.

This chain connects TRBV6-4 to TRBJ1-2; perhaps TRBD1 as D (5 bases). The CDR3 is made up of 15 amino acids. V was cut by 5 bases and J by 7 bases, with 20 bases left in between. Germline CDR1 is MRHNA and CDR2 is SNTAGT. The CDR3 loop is CASSPGGGGRTGYTF. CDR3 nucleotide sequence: TGTGCCAGCAGTCCAGGCGGTGGGGGGAGAACTGGCTACACCTTC.

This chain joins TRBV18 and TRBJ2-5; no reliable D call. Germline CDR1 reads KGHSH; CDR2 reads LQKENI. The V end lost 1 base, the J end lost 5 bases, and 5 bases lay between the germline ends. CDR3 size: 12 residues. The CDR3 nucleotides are TGTGCCAGCTCACCACTGAAGGAGACCCAGTACTTC. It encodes CASSPLKETQYF.

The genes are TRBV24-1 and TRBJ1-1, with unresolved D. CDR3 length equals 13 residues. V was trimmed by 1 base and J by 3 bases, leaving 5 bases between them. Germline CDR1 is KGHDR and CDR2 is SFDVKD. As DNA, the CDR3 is TGTGCCACCAGTGATTTTCGGGACACTGAAGCTTTCTTT. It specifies CATSDFRDTEAFF.

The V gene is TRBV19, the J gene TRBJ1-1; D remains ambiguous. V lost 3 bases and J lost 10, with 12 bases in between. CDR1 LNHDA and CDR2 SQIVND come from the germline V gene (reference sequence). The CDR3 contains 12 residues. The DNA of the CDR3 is TGTGCCAGTAGTATTGAACAGCGCGGAGCTTTCTTT. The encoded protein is CASSIEQRGAFF. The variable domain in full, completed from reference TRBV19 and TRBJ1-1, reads DGGITQSPKYLFRKEGQNVTLSCEQNLNHDAMYWYRQDPGQGLRLIYYSQIVNDFQKGDIAEGYSVSREKKESFPLTVTSAQKNPTAFYLCASSIEQRGAFFGQGTRLTVV.

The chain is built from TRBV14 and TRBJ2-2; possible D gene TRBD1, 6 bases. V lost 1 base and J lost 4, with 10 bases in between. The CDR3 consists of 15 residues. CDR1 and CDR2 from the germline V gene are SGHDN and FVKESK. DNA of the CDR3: TGTGCCAGCAGCCAAGTACCAGGGGCCACCGGGGAGCTGTTTTTT. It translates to CASSQVPGATGELFF.

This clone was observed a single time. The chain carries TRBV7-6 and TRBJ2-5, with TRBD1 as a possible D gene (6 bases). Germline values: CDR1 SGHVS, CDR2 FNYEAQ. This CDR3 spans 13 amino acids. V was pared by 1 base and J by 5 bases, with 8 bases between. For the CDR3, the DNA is TGTGCCAGCAGCTTAGGACAGGTGGAGACCCAGTACTTC. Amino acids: CASSLGQVETQYF.

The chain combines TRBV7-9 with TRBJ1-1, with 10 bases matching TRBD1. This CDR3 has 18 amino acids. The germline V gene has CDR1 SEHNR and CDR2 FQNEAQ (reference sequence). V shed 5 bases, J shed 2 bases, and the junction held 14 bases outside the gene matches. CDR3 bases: TGTGCCAGCAGCCAAACCGACAGGGGGCGAGGGTACAACACTGAAGCTTTCTTT. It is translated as CASSQTDRGRGYNTEAFF.

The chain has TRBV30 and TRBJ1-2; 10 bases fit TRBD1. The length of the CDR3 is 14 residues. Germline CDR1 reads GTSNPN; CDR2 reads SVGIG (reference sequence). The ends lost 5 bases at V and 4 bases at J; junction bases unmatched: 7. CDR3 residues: CAWGTGALGYGYTF. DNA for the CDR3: TGTGCCTGGGGGACAGGGGCCCTCGGCTATGGCTACACCTTC.

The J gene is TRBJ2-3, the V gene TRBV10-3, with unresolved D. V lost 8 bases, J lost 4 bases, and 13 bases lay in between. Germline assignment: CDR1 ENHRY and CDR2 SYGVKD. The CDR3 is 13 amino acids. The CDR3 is CAIAGPDPDTQYF. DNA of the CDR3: TGTGCCATCGCCGGCCCAGACCCAGATACGCAGTATTTT.

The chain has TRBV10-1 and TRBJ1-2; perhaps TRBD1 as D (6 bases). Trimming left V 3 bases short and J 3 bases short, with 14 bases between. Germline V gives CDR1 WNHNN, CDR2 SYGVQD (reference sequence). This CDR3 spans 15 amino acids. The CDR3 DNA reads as TGCGCCAGCAGTGAAGGCCCAGGGGATTACTATGGCTACACCTTC. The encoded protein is CASSEGPGDYYGYTF.

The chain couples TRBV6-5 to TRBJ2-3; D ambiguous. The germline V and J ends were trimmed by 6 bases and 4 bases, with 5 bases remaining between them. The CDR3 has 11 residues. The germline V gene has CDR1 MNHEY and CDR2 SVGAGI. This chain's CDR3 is CASSLADTQYF. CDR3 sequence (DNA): TGTGCCAGCAGCCTAGCAGATACGCAGTATTTT.

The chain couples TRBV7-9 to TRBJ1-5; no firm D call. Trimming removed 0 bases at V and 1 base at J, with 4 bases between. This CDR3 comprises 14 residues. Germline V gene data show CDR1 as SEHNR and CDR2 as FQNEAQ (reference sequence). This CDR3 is CASSLAGSNQPQHF. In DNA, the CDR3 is TGTGCCAGCAGCTTAGCGGGCAGCAATCAGCCCCAGCATTTT.

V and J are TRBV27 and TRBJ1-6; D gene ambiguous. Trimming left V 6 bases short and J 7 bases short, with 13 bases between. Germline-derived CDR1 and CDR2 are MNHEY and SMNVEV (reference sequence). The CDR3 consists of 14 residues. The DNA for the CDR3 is TGTGCCAGCAGGGCGGGAAGAGCAAATTCACCCCTCCACTTT. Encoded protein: CASRAGRANSPLHF.

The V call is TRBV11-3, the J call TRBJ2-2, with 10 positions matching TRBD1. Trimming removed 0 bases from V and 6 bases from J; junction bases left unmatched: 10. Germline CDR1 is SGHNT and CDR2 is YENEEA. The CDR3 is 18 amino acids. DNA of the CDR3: TGTGCCAGCAGCTTAGATCAAGGCGGGACAGGGGCCCCCGGGGAGCTGTTTTTT. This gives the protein CASSLDQGGTGAPGELFF.

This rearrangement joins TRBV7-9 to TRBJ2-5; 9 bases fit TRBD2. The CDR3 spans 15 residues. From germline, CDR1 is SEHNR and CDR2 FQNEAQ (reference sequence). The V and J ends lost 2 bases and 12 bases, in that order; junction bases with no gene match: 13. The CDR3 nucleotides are TGTGCCAGCAGCTTAAGTGGGCGAATCGGCGGGGGGGAGTACTTC. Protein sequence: CASSLSGRIGGGEYF.

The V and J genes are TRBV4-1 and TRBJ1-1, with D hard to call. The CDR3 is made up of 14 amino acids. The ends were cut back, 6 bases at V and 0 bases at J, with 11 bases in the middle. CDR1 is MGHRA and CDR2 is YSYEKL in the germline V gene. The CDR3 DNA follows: TGCGCCAGCAGGTCTTCAGACATGAACACTGAAGCTTTCTTT. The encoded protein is CASRSSDMNTEAFF.

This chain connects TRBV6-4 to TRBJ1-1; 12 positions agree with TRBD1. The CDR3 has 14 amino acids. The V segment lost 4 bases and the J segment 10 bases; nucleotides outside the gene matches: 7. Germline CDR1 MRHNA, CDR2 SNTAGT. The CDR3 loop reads CASSAGQGAFRAFF. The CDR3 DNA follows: TGTGCCAGCAGTGCGGGACAGGGGGCTTTTAGAGCTTTCTTT.

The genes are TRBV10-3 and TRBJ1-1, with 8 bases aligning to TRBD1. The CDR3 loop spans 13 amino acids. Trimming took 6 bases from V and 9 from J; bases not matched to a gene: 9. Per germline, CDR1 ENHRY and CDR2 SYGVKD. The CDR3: CAIRQDRDMKAFF. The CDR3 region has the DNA TGTGCCATCAGACAGGACAGGGACATGAAAGCTTTCTTT.